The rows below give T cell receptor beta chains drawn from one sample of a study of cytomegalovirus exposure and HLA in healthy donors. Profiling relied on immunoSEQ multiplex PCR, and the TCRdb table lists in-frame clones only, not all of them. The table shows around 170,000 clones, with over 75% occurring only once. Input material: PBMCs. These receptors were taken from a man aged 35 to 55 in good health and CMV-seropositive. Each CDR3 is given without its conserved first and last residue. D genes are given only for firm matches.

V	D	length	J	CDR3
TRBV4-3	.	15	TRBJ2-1	ASSQGSGESSYNEQF
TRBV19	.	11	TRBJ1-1	ASSILGNTEAF
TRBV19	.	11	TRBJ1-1	ASSIIRDTEAF
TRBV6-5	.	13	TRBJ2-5	ASSYAGGSPETQY
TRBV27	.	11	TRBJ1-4	ASSTITNEKLF
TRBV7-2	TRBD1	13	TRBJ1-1	ASSVGGQGVTGAF
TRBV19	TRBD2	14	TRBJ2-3	ASSPTSGGTTDTQY
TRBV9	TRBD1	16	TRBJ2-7	ASSGIGSGTGGENEQY
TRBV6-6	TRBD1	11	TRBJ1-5	ASSDRGGQPQH
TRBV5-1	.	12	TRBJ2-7	ASKEGVGSYEQY
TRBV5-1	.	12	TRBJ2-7	ASSPGAGGYEQY
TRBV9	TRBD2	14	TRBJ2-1	ASSVRLAGGPDEQF
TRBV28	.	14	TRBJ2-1	ASRLTGIASYNEQF
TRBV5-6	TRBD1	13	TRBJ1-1	ASSSGTGGPVEAF
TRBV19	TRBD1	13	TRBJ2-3	ASSILTGNTDTQY
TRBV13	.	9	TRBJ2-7	ASSPTGEQY
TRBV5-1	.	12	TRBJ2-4	ASSSSAGTAIQY
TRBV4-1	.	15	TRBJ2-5	ASSQEPIGHTQETQY
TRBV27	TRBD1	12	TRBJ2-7	ASRIRQGSYEQY
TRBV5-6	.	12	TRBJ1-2	ASTAGGVHYGYT
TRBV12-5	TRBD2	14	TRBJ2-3	ASDPGTSGGVDTQY
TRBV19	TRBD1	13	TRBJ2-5	ASSWGTGGRETQY
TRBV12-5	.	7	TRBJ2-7	ANFYEQY
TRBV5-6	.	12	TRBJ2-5	ASSLVISSETQY
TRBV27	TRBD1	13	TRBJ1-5	ASSYTGAANQPQH
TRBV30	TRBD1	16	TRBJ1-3	AWSEIRTGLSSGNTIY
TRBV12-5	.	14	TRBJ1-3	ASGPPVLGPGNTIY
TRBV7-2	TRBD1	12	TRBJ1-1	ASSLDRGRSEAF
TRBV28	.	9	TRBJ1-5	ASGSNQPQH
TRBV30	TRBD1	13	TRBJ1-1	AWSTGTGGTAEAF
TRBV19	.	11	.	ASSIRSDDEQY
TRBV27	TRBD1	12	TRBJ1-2	ASSFRGQGDGYT
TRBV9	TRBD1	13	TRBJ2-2	ASTRQGDRAGELF
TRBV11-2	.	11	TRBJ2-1	ASRFGEGNEQF
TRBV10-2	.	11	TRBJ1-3	ASSGGRGNTIY
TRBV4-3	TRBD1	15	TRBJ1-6	ASSPKPTGGINSPLH
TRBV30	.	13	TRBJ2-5	AWSVGAPGEKTQY
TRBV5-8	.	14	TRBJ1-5	ASSSFSGGGDQPQH
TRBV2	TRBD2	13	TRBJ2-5	ASSEGLAGQETQY
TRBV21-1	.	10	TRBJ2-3	ASSPCTDTQY
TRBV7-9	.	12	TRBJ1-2	ASSLGGGTYGYT
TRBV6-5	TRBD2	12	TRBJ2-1	ASRSGLGTNEQF
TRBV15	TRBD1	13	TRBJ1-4	ATSRSGTGAITLF
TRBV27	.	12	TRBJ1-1	ASSLSVAGTEAF
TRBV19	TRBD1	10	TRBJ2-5	ASSTGEETQY
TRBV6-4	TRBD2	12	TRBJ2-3	ASSDSRGADTQY
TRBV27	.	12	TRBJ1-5	ASTPRGWDQPQH
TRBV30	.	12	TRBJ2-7	ACNKRTLSYEQY
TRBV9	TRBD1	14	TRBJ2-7	ASSVGSRTGGHEQY
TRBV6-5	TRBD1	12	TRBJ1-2	ASSYRDRVSGYT
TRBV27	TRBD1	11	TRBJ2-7	ASSWDRVYEQY
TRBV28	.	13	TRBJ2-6	ASSLASSGANVLT